The 10 T cell receptor beta chains reported below all come from one sample, sequenced in a study of T-cell reconstitution after alpha-beta-depleted transplantation in children. During its preparation, the TCRbeta library received unique molecular identifiers. A single record per CDR3 protein comes from TCRdb applying MiXCR to the PCR reads. Of fewer than 700,000 distinct CDR3 sequences listed, around 13% are singletons. The starting material was PBMCs, mostly from graft donor cells, obtained 360 days after TCRalphabeta/CD19-depleted stem cell transplant. Receptors originate from a male patient between 5 and 17 years old who had a stem cell transplant for acute myeloid leukemia, so the T cells may come from the graft donor.

This rearrangement joins TRBV7-3 to TRBJ2-1; D is possibly TRBD2 (6 bases). Trimming shortened V by 1 base and J by 5 bases, and 12 bases separated the two germline ends. Looked up from germline, CDR1 is SGHTA and CDR2 is FQGTGA. This CDR3 has 15 amino acids. The CDR3 loop is CASSLMDGGNNEQFF. The CDR3 region has the DNA TGTGCCAGCAGCTTAATGGACGGCGGGAACAATGAGCAGTTCTTC.

Worth noting for this clonotype: A much larger clone is a single base away; this may be a read error. The rearrangement joins TRBV28 to TRBJ2-6; a weak D match, TRBD1 (5 bases). The germline CDR1 and CDR2 sequences are MDHEN and SYDVKM. Trimming pared 6 bases from V and 0 bases from J, leaving 9 bases between. The CDR3 runs to 15 residues. DNA for the CDR3: TGTGCCAGCAGCCAAGGGGTCTCTGGGGCCAACGTCCTGACTTTC. It is translated as CASSQGVSGANVLTF.

This clonotype has more than one count but fewer than ten. V gene TRBV7-2 combines with J gene TRBJ2-7; D ambiguous. In germline, CDR1 is SGHTA, CDR2 FQGNSA. V lost 9 bases, J lost 1 base, and 10 bases lay in between. The CDR3 length is 12 residues. Written as DNA, the CDR3 is TGTGCCAGTAGAAGGTTATCCTACGAGCAGTACTTC. This translates into CASRRLSYEQYF.

This clonotype was seen at least ten times. The V and J genes are TRBV10-3 and TRBJ2-5; D not certain. Trimming pared 0 bases from V and 4 bases from J, leaving 9 bases between. CDR3 length equals 14 residues. Germline V gives CDR1 ENHRY, CDR2 SYGVKD. Here the CDR3 DNA reads TGTGCCATCAGTGAGTCCAATGTCCGAGAGACCCAGTACTTC. This codes for CAISESNVRETQYF.

This chain connects TRBV5-5 to TRBJ2-3, with D unresolved. CDR1 and CDR2 (germline): SGHKS, YYEKEE (reference sequence). V shed 0 bases and J shed 0 bases, with 11 bases lying between them. This CDR3 is 16 amino acids long. DNA for the CDR3: TGTGCCAGCAGCTTGGCCGGAACTACTAGCACAGATACGCAGTATTTT. It translates to CASSLAGTTSTDTQYF.

This clonotype turned up a few times. The chain carries TRBV28 and TRBJ2-7; 10 bases fit TRBD2. The V and J ends lost 7 bases and 4 bases, in that order; junction bases with no gene match: 10. Looked up from germline, CDR1 is MDHEN and CDR2 is SYDVKM. The CDR3 sequence is 15 residues long. CDR3 in amino acids: CASTPMGLARYEQYF. In DNA, the CDR3 is TGTGCCAGCACCCCAATGGGACTAGCGAGGTACGAGCAGTACTTC.

This clonotype was seen at least ten times. The chain recombines TRBV29-1 with TRBJ1-2, with TRBD1 identical over 11 bases. The CDR3 is made up of 13 amino acids. Germline CDR1 is SQVTM and CDR2 is ANQGSEA. The V gene end was trimmed by 5 bases and the J gene end by 7 bases; junction bases not matched to a gene: 6. CDR3 sequence (DNA): TGCAGCGTTCCGCGGACAGGGGGCTTTGGCTACACCTTC. It codes for CSVPRTGGFGYTF.

The CDR3 here is CASGLVRMAGSTNEQFF. The CDR3 DNA follows: TGTGCTAGTGGTTTGGTACGAATGGCGGGAAGTACGAATGAGCAGTTCTTC. V is TRBV12-5 and J is TRBJ2-1; D perhaps matches TRBD2 (6 bases). The CDR3 extends over 17 amino acids. CDR1 and CDR2 (germline): LGHNT, FRNRAP. The V end was cut by 0 bases, the J end by 7 bases, with 19 bases between. The variable domain in full, with the rest retrieved from reference TRBV12-5 and TRBJ2-1, is DARVTQTPRHKVTEMGQEVTMRCQPILGHNTVFWYRQTMMQGLELLAYFRNRAPLDDSGMPKDRFSAEMPDATLATLKIQPSEPRDSAVYFCASGLVRMAGSTNEQFFGPGTRLTVL.

The chain combines TRBV7-9 with TRBJ2-5, with 7 nucleotides matching TRBD2. Per germline, CDR1 SEHNR and CDR2 FQNEAQ (reference sequence). This CDR3 comprises 15 residues. J lost 7 bases, V lost 5 bases, and 13 bases had no gene match. The CDR3 reads CASSGPTGGGWTQYF. Here the CDR3 DNA reads TGTGCCAGCAGCGGCCCGACTGGGGGGGGATGGACCCAGTACTTC.

The CDR3 region is CASSLRDPGYTIYF. Written as DNA, the CDR3 is TGTGCCAGCAGCTTGCGGGACCCCGGGTACACCATATATTTT. The V and J genes are TRBV5-6 and TRBJ1-3, with D possibly matching TRBD1 (5 bases). In germline, CDR1 is SGHDT, CDR2 YYEEEE. The CDR3 sequence is 14 residues long. Trimming took 1 base from V and 8 from J, leaving 13 bases between them. Full variable domain (outside the CDR3, taken from reference TRBV5-6 and TRBJ1-3): DAGVTQSPTHLIKTRGQQVTLRCSPKSGHDTVSWYQQALGQGPQFIFQYYEEEERQRGNFPDRFSGHQFPNYSSELNVNALLLGDSALYLCASSLRDPGYTIYFGEGSWLTVV.